The TCR beta chain described here comes from a study of T cells after yellow fever vaccination. TCRdb re-called the 5' RACE reads with MiXCR, one entry per CDR3 protein. The data contain about 220,000 distinct CDR3 sequences, approximately 3% of them singletons. In germline, CDR1 is SQVTM, CDR2 ANQGSEA. V dropped 7 bases and J dropped 13 bases, with 26 bases sitting between them. This CDR3 has 14 residues. The receptor's source is a young man who received the YFV17D yellow fever vaccine. The chain recombines TRBV29-1 with TRBJ2-1; the D gene is possibly TRBD2 (8 bases). Here the sequenced sample was CD4+ T cells sorted from PBMCs, taken 10 days after the yellow fever booster vaccination. CDR3 sequence reads: CSALRGGSPGGQFF. In nucleotides, the CDR3 is TGCAGCGCCCTTCGGGGGGGGAGCCCAGGGGGACAGTTCTTC.